The 20 T cell receptor beta chains reported below all come from one sample, sequenced in a study of blood T cells in healthy people across ages (dated by TCRdb to the mid-2010s). The method was 5' RACE. Sequencing was performed on an Illumina HiSeq 2500. A second PCR of roughly 7 to 12 cycles was run with a J-beta primer mix and a sample-barcoded 5' primer. The public sequencing data were trimmed at Q25 with fastp and processed into clonotypes with MiXCR by TCRdb, which kept only in-frame beta chains. Every distinct CDR3 protein forms one entry, paired with its most common genes and DNA. The sample records 600,000 to 1,000,000 distinct CDR3 sequences, approximately 25% of which are singletons. In total, the top ten clones hold under 4% of the sample. Separately, the same data were catalogued under a study of T cells of mothers and their children.

The sample was blood. The receptors originated from a boy younger than 18 in good health.

This sequence joins TRBV29-1 and TRBJ2-1; perhaps TRBD1 as D (6 bases). Matching the DNA end better, TRBJ2-7 makes the J call doubtful. CDR1 and CDR2 from the germline V gene are SQVTM and ANQGSEA. CDR3 length: 13 amino acids. CDR3 bases: TGCAGCGTTGAAAGGGCAGGGGAATACGAGCAGTACTTC. As protein: CSVERAGEYEQYF.

The chain employs TRBV28 and TRBJ2-7; 11 bases fit TRBD1. V dropped 2 bases and J dropped 3; count of bases not matched to a gene: 6. CDR1 is MDHEN and CDR2 is SYDVKM in the germline V gene. This CDR3 contains 16 residues. The CDR3 nucleotides read TGTGCCAGCAGTTTAGTTTTCGGGACAGGGGGCTACGAGCAGTACTTC. Protein product: CASSLVFGTGGYEQYF.

In this sample, this clonotype turned up a few times. The chain joins TRBV6-2 or TRBV6-3 to TRBJ2-5; 7 positions match TRBD1. The CDR3 sequence is 15 residues long. Germline values: CDR1 MNHEY, CDR2 SVGEGT. With 6 bases clipped from V and 4 bases from J, the junction kept 11 bases outside the gene matches. CDR3 nucleotide sequence: TGTGCCAGCAGACCCGACAGGGAAACCCGAGAGACCCAGTACTTC. Its translation: CASRPDRETRETQYF.

This chain connects TRBV7-6 to TRBJ1-4, with D unresolved. This CDR3 contains 13 residues. V lost 5 bases and J lost 8, with 12 bases in between. In germline, CDR1 is SGHVS, CDR2 FNYEAQ. The CDR3 sequence: CASSPELEEKLFF. CDR3 sequence (DNA): TGTGCCAGCAGCCCCGAATTGGAAGAAAAACTGTTTTTT.

This clonotype was counted between two and nine times. The chain joins TRBV7-8 to TRBJ2-3, with D unresolved. V dropped 4 bases and J dropped 5 bases, with 16 bases sitting between them. CDR1 SGHVS and CDR2 FQNEAQ come from the germline V gene. The CDR3 sequence is 15 residues long. The CDR3 reads CASSYLALGKDTQYF. The CDR3 nucleotides read TGTGCCAGCAGCTACCTTGCCCTAGGGAAAGATACGCAGTATTTT. Full variable domain (missing parts from reference TRBV7-8 and TRBJ2-3): GAGVSQSPRYKVAKRGQDVALRCDPISGHVSLFWYQQALGQGPEFLTYFQNEAQLDKSGLPSDRFFAERPEGSVSTLKIQRTQQEDSAVYLCASSYLALGKDTQYFGPGTRLTVL.

Only a few counts were recorded for this clonotype. The J gene is TRBJ2-3, the V gene TRBV6-5; 8 positions match TRBD2. CDR1 and CDR2 (germline): MNHEY, SVGAGI. The V and J ends lost 4 bases and 1 base, in that order; junction bases with no gene match: 10. The CDR3 loop spans 17 amino acids. Here the CDR3 reads CASSFTGGRGGTDTQYF. The CDR3 DNA reads TGTGCCAGCAGTTTCACGGGGGGGCGCGGCGGCACAGATACGCAGTATTTT.

This clonotype has more than one count but fewer than ten. The CDR3 reads CSARVLSGGYQETQYF. The CDR3 region has the DNA TGCAGTGCTAGAGTTCTCTCAGGGGGGTACCAAGAGACCCAGTACTTC. V is TRBV20-1 and J is TRBJ2-5; D might be TRBD1 (7 bases). The CDR3 is made up of 16 amino acids. V was clipped by 1 base and J by 0 bases, with 15 bases between them. Germline lookup yields CDR1 DFQATT and CDR2 SNEGSKA (reference sequence).

This clonotype was recorded a few times. The chain recombines TRBV15 with TRBJ1-3; no definite D call. Trimming cost V 4 bases and J 0 bases, with 10 bases left between them. The CDR3 is made up of 15 amino acids. CDR1 is LNHNV and CDR2 is YYDKDF in the germline V gene (reference sequence). The CDR3: CATSKGKASGNTIYF. CDR3 bases: TGTGCCACCAGCAAAGGCAAGGCCTCTGGAAACACCATATATTTT.

The sample holds a few counts of this clonotype. The chain employs TRBV15 and TRBJ2-3; D unclear. Germline-derived CDR1 and CDR2 are LNHNV and YYDKDF (reference sequence). V gave up 1 base and J gave up 2 bases, with 16 bases separating them. The CDR3 is 17 amino acids. CDR3 sequence reads: CATSRVPRVIATDTQYF. CDR3 nucleotides: TGTGCCACCAGCAGAGTCCCACGGGTTATCGCCACAGATACGCAGTATTTT. Combining the CDR3 with reference TRBV15 and TRBJ2-3 gives the whole variable domain DAMVIQNPRYQVTQFGKPVTLSCSQTLNHNVMYWYQQKSSQAPKLLFHYYDKDFNNEADTPDNFQSRRPNTSFCFLDIRSPGLGDTAMYLCATSRVPRVIATDTQYFGPGTRLTVL.

The rearrangement uses TRBV5-1 and TRBJ1-1; TRBD1 matches 8 bases. V lost 0 bases and J lost 2; bases outside the gene matches: 12. From germline, CDR1 is SGHRS and CDR2 YFSETQ. This CDR3 region has 18 residues. The CDR3 region is CASSLDGPPGGPNTEAFF. CDR3 sequence (DNA): TGCGCCAGCAGCTTGGATGGTCCGCCAGGGGGCCCTAACACTGAAGCTTTCTTT.

This chain joins TRBV28 and TRBJ2-7; TRBD2 is a possible D gene (7 bases). The DNA end lines up better with TRBJ2-5; the J call may be wrong. This CDR3 region has 13 residues. Germline CDR1 MDHEN, CDR2 SYDVKM. The CDR3 nucleotides are TGTGCCAGCAGCCCAGGGGAGGGGCAGACCCAGTACTTC. It codes for CASSPGEGQTQYF.

The chain employs TRBV20-1 and TRBJ2-1; D is ambiguous. V was pared by 4 bases and J by 6 bases, with 19 bases between. The CDR3 covers 15 residues. Germline assignment: CDR1 DFQATT and CDR2 SNEGSKA (reference sequence). The CDR3 DNA reads TGCAGTGCTACGATGGCTACGCGGATCTTCAATGAGCAGTTCTTC. Translation gives CSATMATRIFNEQFF.

The V call is TRBV28, the J call TRBJ1-3; D unresolved. The CDR3 extends over 15 amino acids. Trimming pared 7 bases from V and 1 base from J, leaving 14 bases between. CDR1 is MDHEN and CDR2 is SYDVKM in the germline V gene. CDR3 loop: CASIPRATSGNTIYF. The CDR3 region has the DNA TGTGCCAGCATCCCGAGGGCTACGTCTGGAAACACCATATATTTT.

The chain combines TRBV10-3 with TRBJ1-1; D is unresolved. V lost 0 bases, J lost 0 bases, and 11 bases lay in between. Germline CDR1 is ENHRY and CDR2 is SYGVKD. CDR3 length: 16 amino acids. CDR3 amino acids: CAISESEWLMNTEAFF. CDR3 DNA: TGTGCCATCAGTGAGTCGGAGTGGCTGATGAACACTGAAGCTTTCTTT.

The chain links TRBV20-1 to TRBJ2-1; D tentatively fits TRBD1 or TRBD2 (6 bases each). CDR3 length: 16 residues. The V and J ends lost 2 bases and 0 bases respectively, with 14 bases between them. CDR1 and CDR2 (germline): DFQATT, SNEGSKA (reference sequence). This chain's CDR3 is CSARTSEGGSYNEQFF. As DNA, the CDR3 is TGCAGTGCTAGAACATCGGAGGGGGGCTCCTACAATGAGCAGTTCTTC.

The chain employs TRBV20-1 and TRBJ2-7, with 8 bases aligning to TRBD2. The CDR3 runs to 14 residues. Germline CDR1 DFQATT, CDR2 SNEGSKA (reference sequence). Germline trimming cut 5 bases from V and 6 bases from J; bases unmatched to any gene: 12. The DNA of the CDR3 is TGCAGTGCTCCTAAAGCAGCGGGGGTACCCGAGCAGTACTTC. Translated: CSAPKAAGVPEQYF.

The table lists this clonotype with a few counts. The chain is built from TRBV20-1 and TRBJ2-2; TRBD2 aligns across 12 bases. This CDR3 is 14 amino acids long. The V and J ends lost 5 bases and 7 bases, in that order; junction bases with no gene match: 5. CDR1 is DFQATT, CDR2 SNEGSKA, per germline (reference sequence). CDR3 bases: TGCAGTGCTGCTAGCGGGGGGGGGATCGGGGAGCTGTTTTTT. This codes for CSAASGGGIGELFF.

This clonotype was detected once. The chain is built from TRBV28 and TRBJ2-5; D gene unclear. Judging by the DNA end, TRBJ2-7 fits better; the J call may be wrong. This CDR3 region has 17 residues. The germline V gene encodes CDR1 MDHEN and CDR2 SYDVKM. The CDR3 loop reads CASSINRPWQPSYEQYF. CDR3 DNA: TGTGCCAGCAGCATCAATCGACCTTGGCAGCCCTCCTACGAGCAGTACTTC.

The chain has TRBV3-1 and TRBJ2-1; D possibly corresponds to TRBD1 (5 bases). CDR1 is LGHDT and CDR2 is YNNKEL in the germline V gene (reference sequence). The germline V and J ends were trimmed by 0 bases and 8 bases, with 11 bases remaining between them. This CDR3 is built from 14 residues. CDR3 loop: CASSQDPGKHEQFF. The CDR3 bases are TGTGCCAGCAGCCAAGATCCAGGGAAGCATGAGCAGTTCTTC.

The V call is TRBV4-1, the J call TRBJ1-4; D remains ambiguous. The germline V gene has CDR1 MGHRA and CDR2 YSYEKL. Trimming pared 1 base from V and 8 bases from J, leaving 8 bases between. CDR3 size: 13 residues. In DNA, the CDR3 is TGCGCCAGCAGCCAAGTTGGAGGCGAAAAACTGTTTTTT. Its protein is CASSQVGGEKLFF.